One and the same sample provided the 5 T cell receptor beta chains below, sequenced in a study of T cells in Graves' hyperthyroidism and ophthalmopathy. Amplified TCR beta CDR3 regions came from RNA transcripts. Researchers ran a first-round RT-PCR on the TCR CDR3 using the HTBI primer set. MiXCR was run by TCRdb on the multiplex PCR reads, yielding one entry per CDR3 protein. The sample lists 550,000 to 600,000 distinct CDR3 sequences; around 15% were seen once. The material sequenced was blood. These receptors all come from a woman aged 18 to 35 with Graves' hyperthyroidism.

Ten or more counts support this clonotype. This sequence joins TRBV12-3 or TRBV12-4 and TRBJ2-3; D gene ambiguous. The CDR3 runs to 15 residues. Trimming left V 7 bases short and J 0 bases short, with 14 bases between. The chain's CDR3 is CASTPSGRSTDTQYF. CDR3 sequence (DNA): TGTGCCAGCACCCCTTCTGGCAGGAGCACAGATACGCAGTATTTT.

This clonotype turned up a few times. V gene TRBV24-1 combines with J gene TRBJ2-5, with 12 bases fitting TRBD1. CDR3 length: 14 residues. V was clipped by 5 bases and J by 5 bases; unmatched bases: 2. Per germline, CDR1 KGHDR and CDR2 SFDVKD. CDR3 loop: CATSAGTGGETQYF. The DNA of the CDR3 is TGTGCCACCAGTGCCGGGACAGGGGGCGAGACCCAGTACTTC.

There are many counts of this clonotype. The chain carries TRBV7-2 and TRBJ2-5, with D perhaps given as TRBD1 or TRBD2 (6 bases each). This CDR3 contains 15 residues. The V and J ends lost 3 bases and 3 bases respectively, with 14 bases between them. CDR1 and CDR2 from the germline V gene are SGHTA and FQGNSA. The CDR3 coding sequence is TGTGCCAGCAGCTTTCGGGGGCCAGGCGAAGAGACCCAGTACTTC. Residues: CASSFRGPGEETQYF.

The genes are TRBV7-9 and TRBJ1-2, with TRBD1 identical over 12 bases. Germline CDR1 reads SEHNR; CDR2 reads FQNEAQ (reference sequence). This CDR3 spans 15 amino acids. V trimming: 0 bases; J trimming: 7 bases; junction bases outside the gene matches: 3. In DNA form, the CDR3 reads TGTGCCAGCAGCTTAGCGGGACAGGGGGCAGCTGGCTACACCTTC. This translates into CASSLAGQGAAGYTF.

The CDR3 DNA reads as TGCGCCAGCAGCCGCGTAGGGGCGACTAATGAAAAACTGTTTTTT. Its translation is CASSRVGATNEKLFF. V and J are TRBV4-1 and TRBJ1-4, with D possibly TRBD1 on 5 matching bases. CDR3 size: 15 residues. The V gene's germline CDR1 is MGHRA and CDR2 YSYEKL. Trimming cost V 4 bases and J 2 bases, with 11 bases left between them.